These 5 T cell receptor beta chains share one sample of origin, sequenced in a study of T-cell memory formation after mild COVID-19. MiXCR, run by TCRdb on the 5' RACE reads, gives a single entry per CDR3 protein. The repertoire holds 300,000 to 400,000 distinct CDR3 sequences, with more than 20% as singletons. Sequenced input: PBMCs or a T cell subset sorted from them (not recorded which). These receptors were taken from an adult woman who had mild COVID-19 (a few samples of this study predate the infection). Cell type and time point are not known.

There are a few counts of this clonotype. The V gene is TRBV19, the J gene TRBJ2-3; D unresolved. The CDR3 contains 13 residues. Germline CDR1 and CDR2: LNHDA and SQIVND (reference sequence). The germline V and J ends were trimmed by 10 bases and 7 bases, with 18 bases remaining between them. The CDR3 DNA sequence: TGTGCCACCACTCCCTCCCTGGGAAATACGCAGTATTTT. Translated: CATTPSLGNTQYF.

This clonotype was found a few times. This chain connects TRBV4-1 to TRBJ1-2, with TRBD1 identical over 9 bases. This CDR3 has 16 amino acids. The V gene's germline CDR1 is MGHRA and CDR2 YSYEKL. The ends lost 2 bases at V and 8 bases at J; junction bases unmatched: 12. CDR3 sequence: CASSQQPGQGGWGYTF. The CDR3 nucleotides are TGCGCCAGCAGCCAACAACCGGGACAGGGCGGTTGGGGCTACACCTTC.

The V and J genes are TRBV2 and TRBJ1-3, with D unresolved. With 4 bases removed from V and 0 bases from J, the gap between germline ends came to 10 bases. CDR3 size: 15 residues. The germline CDR1 and CDR2 sequences are SNHLY and FYNNEI. The CDR3 DNA is TGTGCCAGCAGTGCTCCGGGGATCTCTGGAAACACCATATATTTT. Translated, it gives CASSAPGISGNTIYF.

At least ten counts were recorded for this clonotype. This sequence joins TRBV7-8 and TRBJ1-2, with D perhaps matching TRBD1 (5 bases). Germline V gives CDR1 SGHVS, CDR2 FQNEAQ. Trimming removed 3 bases from V and 0 bases from J, with 11 bases in between. This CDR3 comprises 15 residues. In DNA form, the CDR3 reads TGTGCCAGCAGCTTCCGGGGGAGGGCTAACTATGGCTACACCTTC. Translating it yields CASSFRGRANYGYTF.

The rearrangement uses TRBV20-1 and TRBJ2-4; 11 nucleotides agree with TRBD2. V shed 1 base and J 8 bases; nucleotides not matched to a gene: 4. The CDR3 is 14 amino acids. The germline CDR1 and CDR2 sequences are DFQATT and SNEGSKA (reference sequence). The CDR3 loop reads CSARVTSGSYIQYF. CDR3 bases: TGCAGTGCTAGAGTCACTAGCGGGAGTTACATTCAGTACTTC.